The clone carrying this T cell receptor (beta chain) was seen ten or more times. The antigen is unknown. CDR1 ENHRY and CDR2 SYGVKD come from the germline V gene. Trimming at V came to 3 bases and at J to 2 bases, leaving 1 base not matched to a gene. CDR3 size: 14 residues. This entry belongs to a study of neurological immune-mediated disorders. Study conclusions and caveats: Grouping of repertoires by phylogeny put those of 18 of 34 multiple sclerosis patients into a single related-CDR3 cluster, a possible signature. No expanded-clone CDR3 amino acid sequence recurred across subjects, suggesting private TCR-beta repertoires. The level of TCR clonal expansion was highest in patients with HTLV-1-associated myelopathy and lowest in multiple sclerosis, where it fell below the level seen in healthy controls.

Via MiXCR, TCRdb re-called the 5' RACE reads, giving one row per CDR3 protein. The sample lists 50,000 to 65,000 distinct CDR3 sequences; approximately 3.9% were seen once. What was sequenced was PBMCs. The receptor was derived from a man younger than 40 with multiple sclerosis. This sequence joins TRBV10-3 and TRBJ1-2; 9 positions match TRBD1. CDR3 sequence: CAISDGQGNYGYTF. Here the CDR3 DNA reads TGTGCCATCAGTGACGGACAGGGGAACTATGGCTACACCTTC.